This section outlines one TCR beta chain sequence together with its context. This sample stems from a study of T cell responses to AZD1222 COVID-19 vaccine. CDR1 is SNHLY and CDR2 is FYNNEI in the germline V gene. V dropped 8 bases and J dropped 6; count of bases not matched to a gene: 10. The CDR3 length is 16 residues. Assay used: immunoSEQ multiplex PCR; TCRdb lists only in-frame clones, some missing. Of around 75,000 clones in the sample, roughly 85% were seen once. The chain recombines TRBV2 with TRBJ1-6; 10 nucleotides align to TRBD1. The sample here was peripheral blood, taken on day 0 of AZD1222 vaccination. This TCR was sampled from an adult in good health. The CDR3, as DNA: TGTGCCAGCGTCCTCGGCGGGACAGGGGTTAATTCACCCCTCCACTTT. Its protein is CASVLGGTGVNSPLHF.